The 23 T cell receptor beta chains presented below share a single source sample, sequenced in a study of beta chain features in type 1 diabetes. Findings of the study overall: Within each of all four CD4+ subsets, Type 1 diabetes patients had TCRB CDR3s that were moderately but significantly shorter.

Their specific antigens are unknown. Since all of the isolated RNA was reverse transcribed, expressed TCRB transcripts were what got sequenced. Using immunoSEQ multiplex PCR, the repertoire was profiled, and TCRdb retains in-frame clones only, with some absent. The sample holds 310,000 or so clones, around 9.3% seen once. Sequencing was carried out using central memory CD4+ T cells from blood. Every receptor here comes from a man between 25 and 39 years old with type 1 diabetes.

The chain is built from TRBV5-6 and TRBJ2-3, with a possible D match to TRBD1 (7 bases). This CDR3 is 16 amino acids long. Trimming took 4 bases from V and 5 from J, leaving 20 bases between them. Germline V gene sequence: CDR1 SGHDT, CDR2 YYEEEE. For the CDR3, the DNA is TGTGCCAGCAGCGTCCTCAACAGGGGAGGTCAAGATACGCAGTATTTT. Its translation is CASSVLNRGGQDTQYF.

The chain combines TRBV9 with TRBJ2-2, with D perhaps matching TRBD2 (5 bases). V gave up 6 bases and J gave up 0 bases, with 12 bases separating them. Germline CDR1 is SGDLS and CDR2 is YYNGEE. The CDR3 has 15 residues. The CDR3 is CASNPGFANTGELFF. CDR3 nucleotides: TGTGCCAGCAACCCGGGATTCGCGAACACCGGGGAGCTGTTTTTT.

This chain joins TRBV5-6 and TRBJ2-2; D remains unclear. V was clipped by 6 bases and J by 7 bases, with 13 bases between them. The germline CDR1 and CDR2 sequences are SGHDT and YYEEEE. The CDR3 extends over 13 amino acids. CDR3 region: CASTQFAGGELFF. CDR3 nucleotide sequence: TGTGCCAGCACCCAATTCGCTGGCGGGGAGCTGTTTTTT.

The rearrangement joins TRBV6-1 to TRBJ1-1; D is unclear. Trimming removed 0 bases from V and 6 bases from J, with 14 bases in between. The length of the CDR3 is 15 residues. In germline, CDR1 is MNHNS, CDR2 SASEGT. The CDR3 reads CASSEARKGWAEAFF. CDR3 nucleotide sequence: TGTGCCAGCAGTGAAGCGCGAAAGGGTTGGGCTGAAGCTTTCTTT.

This chain uses TRBV28 with TRBJ1-2; 10 bases align to TRBD1. In germline, CDR1 is MDHEN, CDR2 SYDVKM. The CDR3 extends over 14 amino acids. V dropped 8 bases and J dropped 2; count of bases not matched to a gene: 5. CDR3 nucleotides: TGTGCCAGCTCGACAGGGGGCGCGAACTATGGCTACACCTTC. It is translated as CASSTGGANYGYTF.

There are a few counts of this clone. The chain employs TRBV4-2 and TRBJ2-1; TRBD2 is a possible D gene (5 bases). The ends were cut back, 1 base at V and 9 bases at J, with 10 bases in the middle. The germline V gene has CDR1 LGHNA and CDR2 YNFKEQ. The CDR3 runs 13 residues. CDR3 bases: TGTGCCAGCAGCCAAGCAACCAGCGGTGAGCAGTTCTTC. Translated: CASSQATSGEQFF.

The genes are TRBV7-2 and TRBJ2-7, with 8 bases matching TRBD1. The CDR3 is made up of 14 amino acids. Germline trimming cut 4 bases from V and 0 bases from J; bases unmatched to any gene: 2. Germline CDR1 is SGHTA and CDR2 is FQGNSA. The CDR3 DNA reads TGTGCCAGCAGCTGGGACAGGAGCTCCTACGAGCAGTACTTC. Translation: CASSWDRSSYEQYF.

The chain combines TRBV4-3 with TRBJ2-3, with D tentatively TRBD1 (5 bases). Per germline, CDR1 LGHNA and CDR2 YSLEER. Trimming shortened V by 2 bases and J by 0 bases, and 9 bases separated the two germline ends. The CDR3 totals 15 residues. The DNA for the CDR3 is TGCGCCAGCAGCCAACCCAGGGATAGCACAGATACGCAGTATTTT. Translating gives CASSQPRDSTDTQYF.

This clone was observed a few times. This chain uses TRBV7-9 with TRBJ2-3; 11 bases are shared with TRBD2. Losses at the gene ends were 5 bases for V and 4 bases for J; bases not matched to a gene: 8. This CDR3 has 16 residues. The germline V gene encodes CDR1 SEHNR and CDR2 FQNEAQ (reference sequence). The CDR3 nucleotides are TGTGCCAGCAGCCACGATAGCGGGGGGGAATCAGATACGCAGTATTTT. The encoded protein is CASSHDSGGESDTQYF.

This clone came up a few times. This chain links TRBV10-3 with TRBJ1-1; the D is unclear. CDR1 ENHRY and CDR2 SYGVKD come from the germline V gene. The CDR3 has 14 residues. V gave up 10 bases and J gave up 0 bases, with 15 bases separating them. CDR3 nucleotide sequence: TGTGCCAGCCAAAATTCCTGGGTGAACACTGAAGCTTTCTTT. This encodes CASQNSWVNTEAFF.

The chain links TRBV28 to TRBJ1-2; 12 bases fit TRBD1. From germline, CDR1 is MDHEN and CDR2 SYDVKM. V shed 6 bases and J 4 bases; nucleotides not matched to a gene: 12. This CDR3 region has 17 residues. CDR3 amino acids: CASRLPGQGAFSYGYTF. DNA for the CDR3: TGTGCCAGCAGACTACCGGGACAGGGGGCATTTAGCTATGGCTACACCTTC.

The gene calls are TRBV5-1 and TRBJ2-6, with D possibly matching TRBD1 (6 bases). CDR3 size: 18 residues. Trimming took 4 bases from V and 0 from J, leaving 17 bases between them. The germline V gene has CDR1 SGHRS and CDR2 YFSETQ. This chain's CDR3 is CASSAGGGSISGANVLTF. DNA for the CDR3: TGCGCCAGCAGCGCCGGTGGGGGCTCTATCTCTGGGGCCAACGTCCTGACTTTC.

CDR3 region: CASSRDRWSEQYF. The CDR3 nucleotides read TGTGCCAGCAGCAGGGACAGGTGGTCCGAGCAGTACTTC. The rearrangement joins TRBV5-6 to TRBJ2-7; 8 nucleotides line up with TRBD1. Germline lookup yields CDR1 SGHDT and CDR2 YYEEEE. Unmatched junction bases numbered 6, after V lost 4 bases and J lost 6 bases. The CDR3 spans 13 residues.

This chain connects TRBV20-1 to TRBJ2-5; D is ambiguous. This CDR3 has 11 residues. Trimming shortened V by 5 bases and J by 6 bases, and 10 bases separated the two germline ends. Germline loops: CDR1 DFQATT, CDR2 SNEGSKA (reference sequence). The CDR3 loop reads CSAAPGKTQYF. The CDR3 coding sequence is TGCAGTGCTGCGCCAGGCAAGACCCAGTACTTC.

Only a few counts were recorded for this clone. The chain is built from TRBV7-8 and TRBJ2-1; 7 positions match TRBD1. Germline assignment: CDR1 SGHVS and CDR2 FQNEAQ. The V and J ends lost 7 bases and 7 bases, in that order; junction bases with no gene match: 10. CDR3 length: 14 amino acids. Here the CDR3 reads CASTTTGTRNEQFF. As DNA, the CDR3 is TGTGCCAGCACCACGACAGGGACAAGGAATGAGCAGTTCTTC.

In its sample, this clone was seen a few times. The gene calls are TRBV7-9 and TRBJ1-3; D remains ambiguous. CDR3 length equals 13 residues. V shed 6 bases and J shed 2 bases, with 8 bases lying between them. Germline values: CDR1 SEHNR, CDR2 FQNEAQ (reference sequence). The DNA of the CDR3 is TGTGCCAGCAGTGAAAGGGCTGGAAACACCATATATTTT. Translating gives CASSERAGNTIYF.

The chain combines TRBV11-2 with TRBJ2-7, with a possible D match to TRBD2 (5 bases). Trimming left V 1 base short and J 2 bases short, with 9 bases between. This CDR3 region has 14 residues. Germline V gene data show CDR1 as SGHAT and CDR2 as FQNNGV. In DNA form, the CDR3 reads TGTGCCAGCAGCTTAGCGGGGATGGCCTACGAGCAGTACTTC. It translates to CASSLAGMAYEQYF. Supplemented by reference TRBV11-2 and TRBJ2-7, the full variable domain reads EAGVAQSPRYKIIEKRQSVAFWCNPISGHATLYWYQQILGQGPKLLIQFQNNGVVDDSQLPKDRFSAERLKGVDSTLKIQPAKLEDSAVYLCASSLAGMAYEQYFGPGTRLTVT.

This clone was counted only a few times. The V and J genes are TRBV11-2 and TRBJ1-2; D might be TRBD1 (5 bases). The CDR3 has 15 residues. Per germline, CDR1 SGHAT and CDR2 FQNNGV. The V end was cut by 5 bases, the J end by 1 base, with 14 bases between. This CDR3 reads CASSNGGGGNYGYTF. Here the CDR3 DNA reads TGTGCCAGCAGCAACGGCGGCGGGGGTAACTATGGCTACACCTTC.

CDR3 residues: CASSRTGSDGYTF. CDR3 sequence (DNA): TGTGCCAGCAGCCGGACGGGGAGTGATGGCTACACCTTC. The chain carries TRBV5-4 and TRBJ1-2; D gene ambiguous. The CDR3 loop spans 13 amino acids. Between the trimmed V and J ends, which lost 4 bases and 6 bases, there was a span of 13 bases. The germline V gene encodes CDR1 SGHNT and CDR2 YYREEE (reference sequence).

The chain carries TRBV27 and TRBJ1-1, with no clear D. Trimming took 3 bases from V and 5 from J, leaving 4 bases between them. This CDR3 comprises 11 residues. Germline V gene data show CDR1 as MNHEY and CDR2 as SMNVEV (reference sequence). The CDR3 sequence is CASSFGTEAFF. In DNA form, the CDR3 reads TGTGCCAGCAGTTTTGGTACTGAAGCTTTCTTT.

The chain employs TRBV10-3 and TRBJ2-7; D possibly corresponds to TRBD2 (6 bases). The CDR3 consists of 13 residues. Germline assignment: CDR1 ENHRY and CDR2 SYGVKD. Trimming removed 7 bases from V and 1 base from J, with 11 bases in between. CDR3 DNA sequence: TGTGCCATCACCCCGGGACTTTCCTACGAGCAGTACTTC. It translates to CAITPGLSYEQYF.

This clone was picked up many times. The chain couples TRBV7-9 to TRBJ2-6; possibly TRBD2 for D (5 bases). Trimming stripped 1 base from V and 0 bases from J, with 7 bases between. CDR3 size: 16 residues. Germline V lookup: CDR1 SEHNR, CDR2 FQNEAQ (reference sequence). The CDR3, as DNA: TGTGCCAGCAGCTTAGGGCGGGTCTCTGGGGCCAACGTCCTGACTTTC. Protein product: CASSLGRVSGANVLTF.

The rearrangement links TRBV5-6 to TRBJ1-1; D is possibly TRBD1 (6 bases). CDR1 and CDR2 (germline): SGHDT, YYEEEE. V dropped 7 bases and J dropped 5 bases, with 15 bases sitting between them. The CDR3 runs to 13 residues. Here the CDR3 reads CASRNRVRTEAFF. Here the CDR3 DNA reads TGTGCCAGCCGCAACAGGGTGCGGACTGAAGCTTTCTTT. Drawing the rest from reference TRBV5-6 and TRBJ1-1, the complete variable domain is DAGVTQSPTHLIKTRGQQVTLRCSPKSGHDTVSWYQQALGQGPQFIFQYYEEEERQRGNFPDRFSGHQFPNYSSELNVNALLLGDSALYLCASRNRVRTEAFFGQGTRLTVV.